This T cell receptor beta chain was profiled in a study of blood T cell repertoires in COVID-19. This clone was detected only once. The assay was immunoSEQ multiplex PCR, and TCRdb's table has in-frame clones only and misses some. The table records tens of thousands of clones, 84% of them present only once. CDR1 is MDHEN, CDR2 SYDVKM, per germline. Trimming removed 1 base at V and 2 bases at J, with 18 bases between. The CDR3 contains 18 residues. The sequenced material came from peripheral blood. This clonotype was obtained from a middle-aged man with acute or convalescent COVID-19. The rearrangement joins TRBV28 to TRBJ1-5; D is uncertain. The CDR3 reads CASSLFSGSGRGNQPQHF. CDR3 DNA: TGTGCCAGCAGTTTATTTTCGGGGAGCGGCCGTGGCAATCAGCCCCAGCATTTT.